The 16 T cell receptor beta chains given below trace back to one sample, sequenced in a study of T cells after yellow fever vaccination. TCRdb passed the 5' RACE reads through MiXCR, listing each CDR3 protein once. The sample shows about 400,000 distinct CDR3 sequences, under 14% of them seen only once. The starting material was PBMCs, obtained on the day of the first yellow fever vaccination. The origin of the receptors is a man between 18 and 35 years old who received the YFV17D yellow fever vaccine.

The chain links TRBV7-9 to TRBJ2-2; D uncertain. Per the germline V gene, CDR1 is SEHNR and CDR2 is FQNEAQ (reference sequence). This CDR3 has 14 residues. Trimming shortened V by 2 bases and J by 8 bases, and 12 bases separated the two germline ends. The CDR3 sequence is CASSLTSSTGELFF. CDR3 nucleotide sequence: TGTGCCAGCAGCTTAACTTCGAGCACTGGGGAGCTGTTTTTT.

The chain employs TRBV4-3 and TRBJ2-1; 8 nucleotides align to TRBD1. V gave up 4 bases and J gave up 5 bases; unmatched junction bases: 10. CDR1 LGHNA and CDR2 YSLEER come from the germline V gene. The CDR3 spans 16 residues. CDR3 DNA sequence: TGCGCCAGCAGCCCCCTCGACAGGGGACACAACAATGAGCAGTTCTTC. This codes for CASSPLDRGHNNEQFF.

This clonotype was seen repeatedly, ten times or more. The rearrangement links TRBV5-1 to TRBJ1-3; D not certain. Germline values: CDR1 SGHRS, CDR2 YFSETQ. The CDR3 spans 15 residues. Trimming pared 0 bases from V and 0 bases from J, leaving 7 bases between. Here the CDR3 reads CASSLGPDSGNTIYF. DNA for the CDR3: TGCGCCAGCAGCTTGGGACCGGACTCTGGAAACACCATATATTTT.

This clonotype occurred many times. The junction departs from the called germline gene at one end, perhaps through a read error. V is TRBV5-4 and J is TRBJ2-1; 7 nucleotides line up with TRBD2. The CDR3 is 11 residues long. Germline lookup yields CDR1 SGHNT and CDR2 YYREEE (reference sequence). The chain's CDR3 is CASSLTSEKIF. CDR3 DNA: TGTGCCAGCAGCTTAACTAGCGAAAAGATCTTC.

The chain is built from TRBV20-1 and TRBJ2-7; 10 positions agree with TRBD2. V lost 3 bases and J lost 5; bases outside the gene matches: 16. CDR1 and CDR2 from the germline V gene are DFQATT and SNEGSKA (reference sequence). This CDR3 has 17 residues. The CDR3 loop reads CSASPITSGVGNHEQYV. The DNA of the CDR3 is TGCAGTGCTAGCCCGATAACTAGCGGGGTAGGTAACCACGAGCAGTACGTC.

This rearrangement joins TRBV6-5 to TRBJ1-2, with D uncertain. V gave up 0 bases and J gave up 5 bases, with 7 bases separating them. CDR3 length: 13 amino acids. Germline CDR1 MNHEY, CDR2 SVGAGI. CDR3 protein: CASSYSSRYGYTF. The CDR3 DNA is TGTGCCAGCAGTTACTCGTCTCGGTATGGCTACACCTTC.

The chain employs TRBV19 and TRBJ1-4, with D unresolved. The CDR3 runs to 14 residues. CDR1 is LNHDA and CDR2 is SQIVND in the germline V gene (reference sequence). V was cut by 5 bases and J by 0 bases, with 7 bases left in between. The CDR3 loop is CASSDGATNEKLFF. In nucleotides, the CDR3 is TGTGCCAGTAGTGACGGGGCAACTAATGAAAAACTGTTTTTT.

This clonotype occurred a few times. The chain carries TRBV11-2 and TRBJ2-7; tentative D call: TRBD1 (5 bases). The CDR3 covers 13 residues. CDR1 and CDR2 from the germline V gene are SGHAT and FQNNGV. The V and J ends lost 5 bases and 6 bases respectively, with 14 bases between them. CDR3 nucleotides: TGTGCCAGCAGCAAAGGGGTGGGCGGCGAGCAGTACTTC. Amino acids: CASSKGVGGEQYF.

V usage is TRBV7-9 and J usage is TRBJ1-5; tentative D call: TRBD1 (6 bases). The CDR3 extends over 17 amino acids. Germline V lookup: CDR1 SEHNR, CDR2 FQNEAQ (reference sequence). Trimming removed 3 bases at V and 0 bases at J, with 15 bases between. CDR3 region: CASSLGHLLHSNQPQHF. The DNA of the CDR3 is TGTGCCAGCAGCTTGGGACACCTCTTACATAGCAATCAGCCCCAGCATTTT.

Only a few counts were recorded for this clonotype. The chain carries TRBV29-1 and TRBJ1-1; TRBD1 is a possible D gene (5 bases). Germline V lookup: CDR1 SQVTM, CDR2 ANQGSEA. The V and J ends lost 3 bases and 10 bases respectively, with 15 bases between them. The CDR3 spans 12 residues. The CDR3 DNA follows: TGCAGCGTTGATCGACAGCCAAGCATAGCTTTCTTT. This sequence encodes CSVDRQPSIAFF.

This chain connects TRBV20-1 to TRBJ2-7, with 7 nucleotides matching TRBD1. V trimming: 6 bases; J trimming: 0 bases; junction bases outside the gene matches: 5. Germline loops: CDR1 DFQATT, CDR2 SNEGSKA (reference sequence). CDR3 length: 13 amino acids. CDR3 loop: CSAGDSRSYEQYF. CDR3 coding DNA: TGCAGTGCAGGGGACAGTCGCTCCTACGAGCAGTACTTC.

In nucleotides, the CDR3 is TGTGCCAGCAGTCCCTTCCCTGGCACTGAAGCTTTCTTT. It codes for CASSPFPGTEAFF. This rearrangement joins TRBV12-3 or TRBV12-4 to TRBJ1-1, with D unclear. This CDR3 is built from 13 residues. V was cut by 5 bases and J by 4 bases, with 11 bases left in between.

This clonotype came up a few times. This chain joins TRBV6-1 and TRBJ2-7; D is unresolved. This CDR3 is built from 13 residues. The V and J ends lost 6 bases and 2 bases respectively, with 11 bases between them. Germline CDR1 reads MNHNS; CDR2 reads SASEGT. This CDR3 reads CASSPVLAYEQYF. CDR3 sequence (DNA): TGTGCCAGCAGCCCCGTACTGGCCTACGAGCAGTACTTC.

The V call is TRBV7-2, the J call TRBJ1-2; D is possibly TRBD1 (5 bases). The CDR3 runs to 14 residues. Between the trimmed V and J ends, which lost 7 bases and 0 bases, there was a span of 12 bases. In germline, CDR1 is SGHTA, CDR2 FQGNSA. CDR3 region: CASIQGRTNYGYTF. The CDR3 nucleotides read TGTGCCAGCATCCAGGGTCGAACTAACTATGGCTACACCTTC. Full variable domain (rest looked up from reference TRBV7-2 and TRBJ1-2): GAGVSQSPSNKVTEKGKDVELRCDPISGHTALYWYRQSLGQGLEFLIYFQGNSAPDKSGLPSDRFSAERTGGSVSTLTIQRTQQEDSAVYLCASIQGRTNYGYTFGSGTRLTVV.

The gene calls are TRBV6-2 or TRBV6-3 and TRBJ2-7, with D possibly being TRBD1 (5 bases). This CDR3 contains 14 residues. V lost 2 bases to trimming and J lost 2 bases, with 10 bases between them. The germline V gene encodes CDR1 MNHEY and CDR2 SVGEGT. The CDR3 DNA reads TGTGCCAGCAGTTACGACAGCAACACCTACGAGCAGTACGTC. Its protein is CASSYDSNTYEQYV.

With regard to this clonotype: With a much larger clone just one base away, this may be a read error. The J gene is TRBJ2-1, the V gene TRBV4-3; TRBD1 might be the D (6 bases). Germline CDR1 and CDR2: LGHNA and YSLEER. The CDR3 loop spans 16 amino acids. V lost 6 bases and J lost 2, with 17 bases in between. In DNA, the CDR3 is TGCGCCAGCAGACTCTACAGGGAATTAACCTACAATGAGCAGTTCTTC. It yields the protein CASRLYRELTYNEQFF.